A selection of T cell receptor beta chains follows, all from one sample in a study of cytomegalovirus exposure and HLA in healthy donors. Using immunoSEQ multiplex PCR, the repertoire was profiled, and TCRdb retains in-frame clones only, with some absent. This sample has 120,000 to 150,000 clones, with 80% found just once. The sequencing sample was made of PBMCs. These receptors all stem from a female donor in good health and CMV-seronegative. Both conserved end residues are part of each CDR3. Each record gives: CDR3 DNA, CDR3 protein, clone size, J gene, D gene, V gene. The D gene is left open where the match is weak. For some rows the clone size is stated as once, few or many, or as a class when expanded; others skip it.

TGCGCTTCCGAGGACAGGGACCAAGAGACCCAGTACTTC | CASEDRDQETQYF | few | TRBJ2-5 | TRBD1 | TRBV4-1
TGTGCCAGCAGCTTTACTAGCGGCCCATCCTACGAGCAGTACTTC | CASSFTSGPSYEQYF | - | TRBJ2-7 | TRBD2 | TRBV13
TGTGCCAGCAGTCAAGCGGCTTTCACCGGGGAGCTGTTTTTT | CASSQAAFTGELFF | - | TRBJ2-2 | - | TRBV6-5
TGTGCCAGCTCACCACCGGCCAGGGGGCAAGAGACCCAGTACTTC | CASSPPARGQETQYF | - | TRBJ2-5 | TRBD1 | TRBV18
TGTGCCAGCAGCCAAGGGACTAGCGGGAGTTACAATGAGCAGTTCTTC | CASSQGTSGSYNEQFF | - | TRBJ2-1 | TRBD2 | TRBV14
TGCGCCAGCAGCTTGGGGGTCGGGAGCAATCAGCCCCAGCATTTT | CASSLGVGSNQPQHF | - | TRBJ1-5 | - | TRBV5-1
TGTGCCAGCAGCGTCTACGACAGGGGGCTTATGAACACTGAAGCTTTCTTT | CASSVYDRGLMNTEAFF | once | TRBJ1-1 | TRBD1 | TRBV9
TGTGCCAGCAGCCTAGGACTAGATGGGACCCAGTACTTC | CASSLGLDGTQYF | - | TRBJ2-5 | TRBD2 | TRBV5-4
TGTGCCACCAGCCCGGGGACAGATCAATACAATGAGCAGTTCTTC | CATSPGTDQYNEQFF | - | TRBJ2-1 | TRBD1 | TRBV15
TGCGCCAGCAGCTTGGGCAGTGGTAACACCGGGGAGCTGTTTTTT | CASSLGSGNTGELFF | - | TRBJ2-2 | - | TRBV5-1
TGTGCCAGCAGCATTGGAGGACTAGCATACAATGAGCAGTTCTTC | CASSIGGLAYNEQFF | - | TRBJ2-1 | TRBD2 | TRBV9
TGTGCCAGCAGGTTGAAGACAGGGGGGACATATGGCTACACCTTC | CASRLKTGGTYGYTF | few | TRBJ1-2 | TRBD1 | TRBV27
TGTGCCAGCAGCGTCACAGGTTCCTATGGCTACACCTTC | CASSVTGSYGYTF | - | TRBJ1-2 | - | TRBV9
TGTGCCAGCAGTTTTCTAGCGGGAGGGGTCACCGGGGAGCTGTTTTTT | CASSFLAGGVTGELFF | - | TRBJ2-2 | TRBD2 | TRBV6-6
TGTGCCAGCAGTTTGAGCGGCAGCACAGATACGCAGTATTTT | CASSLSGSTDTQYF | - | TRBJ2-3 | - | TRBV28
TGTGCCAGCAGCCCGGGAACAGGGGGCAGGGTGGAGCTGTTTTTT | CASSPGTGGRVELFF | - | TRBJ2-2 | TRBD1 | TRBV4-2
TGTGCCAGCAGCCCCGGGGGGGGGACGGGTGAGACCCAGTACTTC | CASSPGGGTGETQYF | - | TRBJ2-5 | TRBD2 | TRBV6-5
TGTGCCAGCAGCGTAGAGGGGGAGGGGACCTACGAGCAGTACTTC | CASSVEGEGTYEQYF | - | TRBJ2-7 | - | TRBV9
TGTGCCAGCAGTGTCCGGGATCCCACCTACGAGCAGTACTTC | CASSVRDPTYEQYF | - | TRBJ2-7 | - | TRBV6-6
TGTGCCAGCAGCTTTCAGGCCCCGAAAGACACCGGGGAGCTGTTTTTT | CASSFQAPKDTGELFF | - | TRBJ2-2 | - | TRBV5-4
TGTGCTAGCAGCCCTAGGGGAGGGGCAGAGACCCAGTACTTC | CASSPRGGAETQYF | - | TRBJ2-5 | TRBD2 | TRBV7-7
TGCAGTGCTCTTCTAGGAGATACGCAGTATTTT | CSALLGDTQYF | - | TRBJ2-3 | - | TRBV20-1
TGCGCCAGCAGCCTGGGACAGGGCTCCTACGAGCAGTACTTC | CASSLGQGSYEQYF | once | TRBJ2-7 | TRBD1 | TRBV5-1
TGTGCCAGCAGTCTGGACACGCGCACTGAAGCTTTCTTT | CASSLDTRTEAFF | - | TRBJ1-1 | - | TRBV28
TGTGCCAGCAGCGATAGCCCTGATTTTAGCACAGATACGCAGTATTTT | CASSDSPDFSTDTQYF | once | TRBJ2-3 | - | TRBV9
TGTGCCAGCAGCACCAGGGGGTTAGATGGGACTGAAGCTTTCTTT | CASSTRGLDGTEAFF | - | TRBJ1-1 | TRBD1 | TRBV7-8
TGTGCCAGCAGCCTTCAGGCGGGCGGCTACACCTTC | CASSLQAGGYTF | few | TRBJ1-2 | - | TRBV14
TGCCAGGCAGGTTGGGGGGCCGGGGAGCTGTTTTTT | CQAGWGAGELFF | - | TRBJ2-2 | - | TRBV30
TGTGCCAGCAGTTTATCGGGGACAGGGTCCTCTGGGGCCAACGTCCTGACTTTC | CASSLSGTGSSGANVLTF | - | TRBJ2-6 | TRBD1 | TRBV27
TGTGCCAGCAGTTACGACAGGAGCTCTGGAAACACCATATATTTT | CASSYDRSSGNTIYF | - | TRBJ1-3 | - | TRBV6-5
TGTGCCAGCAGCGTAGACGCGGGGACCTACGAGCAGTACTTC | CASSVDAGTYEQYF | - | TRBJ2-7 | - | TRBV9
TGCAGCGTTGAGGCGGGGCCCTCCAGGGAGCAGTTCTTC | CSVEAGPSREQFF | few | TRBJ2-1 | - | TRBV29-1
TGTGCCACCAGTAATGTGAGGACTATAGCCAAAAACATTCAGTACTTC | CATSNVRTIAKNIQYF | - | TRBJ2-4 | - | TRBV15
TGCGCCAGCAGTATTCTAGGGGGCGACTATGGCTACACCTTC | CASSILGGDYGYTF | - | TRBJ1-2 | TRBD1 | TRBV5-1
TGCAGCGTGGATCTTCCGGGACAGGGGTTCACAGATACGCAGTATTTT | CSVDLPGQGFTDTQYF | - | TRBJ2-3 | TRBD1 | TRBV29-1
TGTGCCAGCAAGACCCGGACAGGTATCAACTATGGCTACACCTTC | CASKTRTGINYGYTF | - | TRBJ1-2 | TRBD1 | TRBV5-8
TGTGCCAGCAGCCCAGACTCGGAGGAGACCCAGTACTTC | CASSPDSEETQYF | once | TRBJ2-5 | - | TRBV11-2
TGCGCCAGCAGCTACTCAGGGGTGGAGGAGACCCAGTACTTC | CASSYSGVEETQYF | - | TRBJ2-5 | - | TRBV5-1
TGTGCCAGCAGCTTGGACGGGGCCTACGAGCAGTACTTC | CASSLDGAYEQYF | - | TRBJ2-7 | - | TRBV5-4
TGCGCCAGCAGCTCAGGACAGAAAATGCAGGATGAGCAGTTCTTC | CASSSGQKMQDEQFF | - | TRBJ2-1 | - | TRBV5-1